This TCR beta chain was observed in a study of shared T cell receptors in the human thymus. The germline V and J ends were trimmed by 1 base and 6 bases, with 16 bases remaining between them. Per the germline V gene, CDR1 is SEHNR and CDR2 is FQNEAQ (reference sequence). The CDR3 has 15 amino acids. Sequencing was performed with immunoSEQ multiplex PCR; in TCRdb, only in-frame clones are kept and a portion is missing. The top ten clones hold around 0.019% of a sample with about 380,000 clones, approximately 95% of them seen once. This TCR was recovered from a human donor. Sequenced material: thymocytes. The rearrangement uses TRBV7-9 and TRBJ2-7; no firm D call. In nucleotides, the CDR3 is TGTGCCAGCAGCTTAGAGAACTTCTCTTTGGGCGAGCAGTACTTC. Its protein is CASSLENFSLGEQYF.